This entry concerns a single T cell receptor beta chain. These data are taken from a study of blood T cells in healthy people across ages. In terms of origin and age, donors were healthy Caucasian individuals from Russia aged roughly 6 to 95. A second PCR, run for about 7 to 11 cycles, used a sample-barcoded 5' primer plus a J-beta primer mix. TCRdb reprocessed the 5' RACE reads via MiXCR and lists one record per CDR3 protein. The table lists fewer than 2,000,000 distinct CDR3 sequences, about 31% of them singletons. The CDR3 has 15 residues. The J segment lost 2 bases and the V segment lost 3 bases, leaving 3 bases of the junction unmatched. From germline, CDR1 is KGHDR and CDR2 SFDVKD.

Material for sequencing was blood. The sequence was collected from a woman aged 25 to 39 in good health. The V gene is TRBV24-1, the J gene TRBJ2-3, with TRBD2 identical over 8 bases. The CDR3 loop reads CATSDSGSFTDTQYF. The CDR3 nucleotides read TGTGCCACCAGTGATAGCGGGAGCTTCACAGATACGCAGTATTTT.